The 9 T cell receptor beta chains presented below share a single source sample, sequenced in a study of CD8 T cells in Susac syndrome. Reverse transcription of 0.5 to 1 ug RNA was performed with random hexamers. TCRdb reprocessed the immunoSEQ multiplex PCR reads with MiXCR, giving one entry per CDR3 protein. The repertoire holds approximately 80,000 distinct CDR3 sequences, with roughly 94% as singletons. Input material: CD8+ T cells from PBMCs. The receptors here all came from a human donor with Susac syndrome.

The chain joins TRBV29-1 to TRBJ2-1, with 10 bases aligning to TRBD2. CDR1 is SQVTM, CDR2 ANQGSEA, per germline. CDR3 size: 13 residues. The V segment lost 4 bases and the J segment 5 bases; nucleotides outside the gene matches: 2. In DNA form, the CDR3 reads TGCAGCGTTGCCACTAGCGGGAACAATGAGCAGTTCTTC. It codes for CSVATSGNNEQFF.

The chain joins TRBV5-4 to TRBJ2-7, with D maybe TRBD1 (5 bases). Germline CDR1 is SGHNT and CDR2 is YYREEE (reference sequence). This CDR3 region has 15 residues. The ends were cut back, 1 base at V and 1 base at J, with 12 bases in the middle. The CDR3 bases are TGTGCCAGCAGCTTGAAACAGGCCCCTTCCTACGAGCAGTACTTC. Protein sequence: CASSLKQAPSYEQYF. The complete variable domain, with remaining parts taken from reference TRBV5-4 and TRBJ2-7, reads ETGVTQSPTHLIKTRGQQVTLRCSSQSGHNTVSWYQQALGQGPQFIFQYYREEENGRGNFPPRFSGLQFPNYSSELNVNALELDDSALYLCASSLKQAPSYEQYFGPGTRLTVT.

This chain connects TRBV3-1 to TRBJ2-5; TRBD2 matches 14 bases. The ends lost 1 base at V and 5 bases at J; junction bases unmatched: 3. The CDR3 is made up of 16 amino acids. The V gene's germline CDR1 is LGHDT and CDR2 YNNKEL (reference sequence). The CDR3 here is CASSQGRLAGGETQYF. Here the CDR3 DNA reads TGTGCCAGCAGCCAAGGCAGACTAGCGGGGGGGGAGACCCAGTACTTC.

Here the CDR3 reads CASSSSGGSYNEQFF. The CDR3, as DNA: TGTGCCAGCAGTTCTAGCGGGGGCTCCTACAATGAGCAGTTCTTC. The chain uses TRBV28 and TRBJ2-1; TRBD2 matches at 10 bases. The V gene end was trimmed by 4 bases and the J gene end by 0 bases; junction bases not matched to a gene: 0. The CDR3 sequence is 15 residues long. Germline CDR1 is MDHEN and CDR2 is SYDVKM.

The chain carries TRBV29-1 and TRBJ2-7; possible D gene TRBD1, 5 bases. Germline V gene sequence: CDR1 SQVTM, CDR2 ANQGSEA. Trimming pared 7 bases from V and 1 base from J, leaving 14 bases between. The CDR3 is made up of 13 amino acids. CDR3 amino acids: CSASVRGSYEQYF. DNA for the CDR3: TGCAGCGCCTCTGTTAGGGGTTCCTACGAGCAGTACTTC.

V is TRBV7-2 and J is TRBJ2-1; no clear D gene. Germline CDR1 and CDR2: SGHTA and FQGNSA. The CDR3 contains 13 residues. V was shortened by 2 bases and J by 9 bases, with 11 bases between the two germline ends. For the CDR3, the DNA is TGTGCCAGCAGCTTAAACTACCCGGCTGAGCAGTTCTTC. Protein: CASSLNYPAEQFF. Full variable domain (remainder filled in from reference TRBV7-2 and TRBJ2-1): GAGVSQSPSNKVTEKGKDVELRCDPISGHTALYWYRQSLGQGLEFLIYFQGNSAPDKSGLPSDRFSAERTGGSVSTLTIQRTQQEDSAVYLCASSLNYPAEQFFGPGTRLTVL.

This clonotype was seen once. CDR3: CAISELKYEQYF. DNA for the CDR3: TGTGCCATCAGTGAGCTCAAATACGAGCAGTACTTC. This chain connects TRBV10-3 to TRBJ2-7; no firm D call. With 2 bases removed from V and 4 bases from J, the gap between germline ends came to 6 bases. Germline values: CDR1 ENHRY, CDR2 SYGVKD. The CDR3 spans 12 residues.

The J gene is TRBJ2-5, the V gene TRBV9; 9 nucleotides align to TRBD2. This CDR3 comprises 16 residues. V was pared by 3 bases and J by 1 base, with 7 bases of the junction left unmatched. The germline gives CDR1 SGDLS, CDR2 YYNGEE. This CDR3 reads CASSASGAGFQETQYF. CDR3 DNA sequence: TGTGCCAGCAGCGCTAGCGGGGCAGGGTTCCAAGAGACCCAGTACTTC.

This chain connects TRBV6-1 to TRBJ1-2, with 11 nucleotides matching TRBD1. The V segment lost 2 bases and the J segment 8 bases; nucleotides outside the gene matches: 4. Germline-derived CDR1 and CDR2 are MNHNS and SASEGT. This CDR3 contains 14 residues. CDR3 residues: CASSEIGTGGGYTF. In nucleotides, the CDR3 is TGTGCCAGCAGTGAAATAGGGACAGGGGGAGGCTACACCTTC.